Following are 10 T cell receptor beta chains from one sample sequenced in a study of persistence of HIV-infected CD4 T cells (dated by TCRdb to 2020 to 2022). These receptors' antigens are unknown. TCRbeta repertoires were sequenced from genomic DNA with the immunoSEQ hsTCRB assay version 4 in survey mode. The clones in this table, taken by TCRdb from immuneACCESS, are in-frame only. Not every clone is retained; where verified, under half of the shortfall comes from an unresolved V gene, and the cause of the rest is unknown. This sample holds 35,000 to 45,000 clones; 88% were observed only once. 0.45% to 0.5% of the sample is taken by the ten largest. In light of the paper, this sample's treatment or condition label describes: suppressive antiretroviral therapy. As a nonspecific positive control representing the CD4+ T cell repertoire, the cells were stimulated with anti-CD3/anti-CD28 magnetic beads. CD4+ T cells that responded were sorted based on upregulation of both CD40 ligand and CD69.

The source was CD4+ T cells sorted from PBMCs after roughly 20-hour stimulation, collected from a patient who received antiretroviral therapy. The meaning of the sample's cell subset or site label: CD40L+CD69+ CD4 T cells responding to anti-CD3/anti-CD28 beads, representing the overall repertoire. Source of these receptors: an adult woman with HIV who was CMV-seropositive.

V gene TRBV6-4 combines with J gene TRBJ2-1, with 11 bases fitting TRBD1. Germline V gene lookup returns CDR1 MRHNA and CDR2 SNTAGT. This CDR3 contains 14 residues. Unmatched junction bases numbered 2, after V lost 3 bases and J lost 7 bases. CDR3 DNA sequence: TGTGCCAGCAGTGAGGACAGGGGGCTTAATGAGCAGTTCTTC. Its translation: CASSEDRGLNEQFF.

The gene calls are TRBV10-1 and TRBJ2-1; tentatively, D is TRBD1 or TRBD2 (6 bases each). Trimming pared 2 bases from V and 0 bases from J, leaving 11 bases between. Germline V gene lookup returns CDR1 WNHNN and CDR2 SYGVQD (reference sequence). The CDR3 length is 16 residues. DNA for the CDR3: TGCGCCAGCAGTGAGGAGGGGGGTAGCTCCTACAATGAGCAGTTCTTC. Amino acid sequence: CASSEEGGSSYNEQFF.

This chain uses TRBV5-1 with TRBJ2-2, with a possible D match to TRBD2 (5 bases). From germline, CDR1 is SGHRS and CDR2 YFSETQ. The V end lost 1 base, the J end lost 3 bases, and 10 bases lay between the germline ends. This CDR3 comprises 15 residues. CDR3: CASSLSGVDTGELFF. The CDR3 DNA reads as TGCGCCAGCAGCTTGTCCGGGGTCGACACCGGGGAGCTGTTTTTT.

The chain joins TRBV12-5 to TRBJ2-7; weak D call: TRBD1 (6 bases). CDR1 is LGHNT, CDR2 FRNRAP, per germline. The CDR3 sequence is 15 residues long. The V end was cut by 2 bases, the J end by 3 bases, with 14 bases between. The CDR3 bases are TGTGCTAGTGGTTTGTTTTTAACAGGGATCTACGAGCAGTACTTC. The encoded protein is CASGLFLTGIYEQYF.

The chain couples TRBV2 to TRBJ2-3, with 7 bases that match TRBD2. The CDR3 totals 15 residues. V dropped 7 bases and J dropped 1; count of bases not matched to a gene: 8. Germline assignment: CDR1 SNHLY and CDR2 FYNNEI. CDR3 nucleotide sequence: TGTGCCAGCACCATCCGGGGGGAGGGCACAGATACGCAGTATTTT. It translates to CASTIRGEGTDTQYF.

CDR3 region: CASSLVGGGIHQETQYF. The CDR3 DNA reads as TGTGCCAGCAGTTTAGTAGGAGGGGGCATCCACCAAGAGACCCAGTACTTC. This chain joins TRBV27 and TRBJ2-5, with D possibly TRBD1 on 7 matching bases. With 2 bases removed from V and 0 bases from J, the gap between germline ends came to 16 bases. The CDR3 spans 17 residues. CDR1 is MNHEY, CDR2 SMNVEV, per germline (reference sequence).

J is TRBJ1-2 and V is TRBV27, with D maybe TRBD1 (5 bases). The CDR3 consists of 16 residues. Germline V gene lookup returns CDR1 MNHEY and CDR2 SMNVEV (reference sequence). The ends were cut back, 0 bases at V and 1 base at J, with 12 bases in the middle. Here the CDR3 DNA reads TGTGCCAGCAGTTTATCCACAGGACTCAATAACTATGGCTACACCTTC. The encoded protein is CASSLSTGLNNYGYTF.

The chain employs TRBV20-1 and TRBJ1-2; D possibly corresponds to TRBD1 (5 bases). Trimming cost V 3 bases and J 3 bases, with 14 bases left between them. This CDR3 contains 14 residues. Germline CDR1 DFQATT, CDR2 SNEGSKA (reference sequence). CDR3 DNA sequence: TGCAGTGCTAGTGCCGGGGCCAACGACTATGGCTACACCTTC. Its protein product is CSASAGANDYGYTF.

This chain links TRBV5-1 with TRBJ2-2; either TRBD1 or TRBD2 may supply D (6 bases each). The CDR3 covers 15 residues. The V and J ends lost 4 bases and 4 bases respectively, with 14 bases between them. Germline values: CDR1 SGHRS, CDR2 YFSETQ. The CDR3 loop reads CASSAPGAFTGELFF. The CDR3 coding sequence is TGCGCCAGCAGCGCACCGGGGGCTTTCACCGGGGAGCTGTTTTTT.

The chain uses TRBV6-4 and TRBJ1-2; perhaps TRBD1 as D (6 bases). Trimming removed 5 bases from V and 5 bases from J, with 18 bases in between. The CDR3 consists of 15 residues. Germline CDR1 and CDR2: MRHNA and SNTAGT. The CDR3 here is CASSLEAQDSYGYTF. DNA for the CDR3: TGTGCCAGCAGTTTGGAGGCCCAGGACAGTTATGGCTACACCTTC.